This TCR beta chain was identified during a study of cytomegalovirus exposure and HLA in healthy donors. The PCR was carried out with 60 Vbeta primers and 13 Jbeta primers. Some clones are missing from TCRdb's copy, which holds only in-frame ones; the method was immunoSEQ multiplex PCR. The sample contains 98,000 or so clones, over 65% of which appear only once. The CDR3 extends over 12 amino acids. V was clipped by 4 bases and J by 5 bases, with 8 bases between them. Germline CDR1 MNHNS, CDR2 SASEGT. The study, taken as a whole, reports: Altogether, 164 TCR beta chains were recorded as cytomegalovirus-associated.

Comment on this clone: Antigen specificity is unknown.

The chain recombines TRBV6-1 with TRBJ1-1, with D possibly matching TRBD1 (5 bases). The receptor comes from a middle-aged woman in good health and CMV-seronegative. Sample: PBMCs. The CDR3: CASSGRQTEAFF. The CDR3 DNA reads as TGTGCCAGCAGTGGGAGACAGACTGAAGCTTTCTTT.